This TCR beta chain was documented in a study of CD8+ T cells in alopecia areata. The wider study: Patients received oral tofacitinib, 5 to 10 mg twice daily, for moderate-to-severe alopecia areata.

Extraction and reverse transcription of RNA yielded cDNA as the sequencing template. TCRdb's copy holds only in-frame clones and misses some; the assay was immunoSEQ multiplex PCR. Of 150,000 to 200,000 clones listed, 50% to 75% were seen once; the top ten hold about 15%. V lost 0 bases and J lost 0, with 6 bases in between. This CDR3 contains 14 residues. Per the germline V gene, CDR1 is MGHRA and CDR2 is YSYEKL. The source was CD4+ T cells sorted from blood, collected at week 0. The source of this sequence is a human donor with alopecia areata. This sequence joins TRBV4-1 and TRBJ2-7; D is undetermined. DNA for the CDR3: TGCGCCAGCAGCCAAGATCCAAACTCCTACGAGCAGTACTTC. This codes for CASSQDPNSYEQYF.